This T cell receptor (beta chain) was identified during a study of neurological immune-mediated disorders. General study findings and limits: No expanded-clone CDR3 amino acid sequence recurred across subjects, suggesting private TCR-beta repertoires. TCR clonal expansion peaked in HTLV-1-associated myelopathy patients and was lowest in multiple sclerosis patients.

CDR3 length equals 14 residues. Trimming cost V 0 bases and J 4 bases, with 7 bases left between them. Germline assignment: CDR1 MNHEY and CDR2 SVGAGI. This clonotype has at least ten counts. The antigen remains unidentified. cDNA synthesis was performed by 5'RACE with 10-nucleotide random UMIs. Over 190 million TCR-beta sequences from 15-18 subjects came from every sequencing run. TCRdb fed the 5' RACE reads into MiXCR, producing one record per CDR3 protein. The data show about 65,000 distinct CDR3 sequences, around 4% seen once. This clonotype was obtained from a man in his fifties or sixties with multiple sclerosis. The chain links TRBV6-5 to TRBJ2-1; tentatively, D is TRBD1 (6 bases). The sample was PBMCs. Here the CDR3 reads CASSYSDRYNEQFF. The CDR3 nucleotides are TGTGCCAGCAGTTACTCGGACAGATACAATGAGCAGTTCTTC.